A selection of T cell receptor beta chains follows, all from one sample in a study of shared clonotypes between healthy human individuals. The protocol was immunoSEQ multiplex PCR, while the TCRdb copy is restricted to in-frame clones and leaves out a portion. Of more than 2 million clones in the sample, roughly 95% were seen once. The sample taken for sequencing was naive CD8+ T cells sorted from blood. These receptors originate from a young man in good health. The CDR3 runs from the conserved cysteine through the conserved F or W. The order of the fields is clone size, D gene, V gene, J gene, CDR3 DNA, CDR3 protein. A D gene is named only where the DNA matches it firmly. Not all rows give a size; the values are once, few, many and, for expanded clones, a class.

>.|TRBD1|TRBV19|TRBJ1-5
TGTGCCACTGGTGGGCCAGGGGGCTATCAGCCCCAGCATTTT
CATGGPGGYQPQHF
>.|TRBD1|TRBV6-5|TRBJ2-1
TGTGCCAGCAGCAGATACAGGGGCTCCTACAATGAGCAGTTCTTC
CASSRYRGSYNEQFF
>once|.|TRBV18|TRBJ2-6
TGTGCCAGCTCACCTTCGGGGGCCAACGTCCTGACTTTC
CASSPSGANVLTF
>.|.|TRBV5-1|TRBJ2-7
TGCGCCAGCAGCTCCCCTTGGGACGAGCAGTACTTC
CASSSPWDEQYF
>.|.|TRBV4-2|TRBJ2-7
TGTGCCAGCAGCCCCGGACCGACTTACGAGCAGTACTTC
CASSPGPTYEQYF
>.|.|TRBV21-1|TRBJ1-2
TGTGCCAGCAGCAAACCGGGGGGTGGCTACACCTTC
CASSKPGGGYTF
>few|.|TRBV10-3|TRBJ2-7
TGTGCCATCAGTGTAGGGGCCGGAGGGCAGGCTTTTAGCTCCTACGAGCAGTACTTC
CAISVGAGGQAFSSYEQYF
>.|TRBD2|TRBV4-1|TRBJ2-5
TGCGCCAGCAGCCTACGACTAGCGGGAGAAGAGACCCAGTACTTC
CASSLRLAGEETQYF
>.|TRBD2|TRBV29-1|TRBJ2-1
TGCAGCGTTGAAGGCCTAGCGGGGGGCGCCTACAATGAGCAGTTCTTC
CSVEGLAGGAYNEQFF
>.|.|TRBV7-9|TRBJ2-7
TGTGCCAGCAGCCAGTCCCTTGGGGAGCAGTACTTC
CASSQSLGEQYF
>.|TRBD1|TRBV2|TRBJ2-1
TGTGCCAGCAGTGAACGACAGGGTCCCTACAATGAGCAGTTCTTC
CASSERQGPYNEQFF
>.|.|TRBV4-1|TRBJ1-1
TGCGCCAGCAGCCAAGATCGCGCTGAAGCTTTCTTT
CASSQDRAEAFF
>.|.|TRBV30|TRBJ2-1
TGTGCCTGGAGTGGTGTCGGCGTCGGCACAAGGGCTTACAATGAGCAGTTCTTC
CAWSGVGVGTRAYNEQFF
>.|TRBD1|TRBV7-9|TRBJ1-5
TGTGCCAGCAGCGGCCGGGACAGGCCCAATCAGCCCCAGCATTTT
CASSGRDRPNQPQHF
>.|.|TRBV5-1|TRBJ2-1
TGCGCCAGCAGCTTTCGCCCCAGCTACAATGAGCAGTTCTTC
CASSFRPSYNEQFF
>.|.|TRBV7-9|TRBJ2-7
TGTGCCAGCAGCTGGAGGGGGGGCTACGAGCAGTACTTC
CASSWRGGYEQYF
>.|.|TRBV27|TRBJ1-5
TGTGCCAGCAGATTAGCTGGGGACAATCAGCCCCAGCATTTT
CASRLAGDNQPQHF
>.|TRBD1|TRBV7-4|TRBJ1-2
TGTGCCAGCAGCTTAACAGGGGGGGTATTTAACTATGGCTACACCTTC
CASSLTGGVFNYGYTF
>.|.|TRBV10-2|TRBJ2-7
TGCGCCAGCAGTGAGGGCGGGATATTCTACGAGCAGTACTTC
CASSEGGIFYEQYF
>.|.|TRBV10-2|TRBJ2-7
TGCGCCACGGGTGCGGAGCAGTACTTC
CATGAEQYF
>.|TRBD1|TRBV6-1|TRBJ2-7
TGTGCCAGCAGTGAGACAGGGTACGAGCAGTACTTC
CASSETGYEQYF
>.|TRBD2|TRBV5-8|TRBJ2-7
TGTGCCAGCAGTTGGCGGAGCGGGAGTCTCCTTACTCGCTCCTACGAGCAGTACTTC
CASSWRSGSLLTRSYEQYF
>.|TRBD1|TRBV6-1|TRBJ1-2
TGTGCCAGCAGTGAGATTATCACGACAGGGGAGAACTATGGCTACACCTTC
CASSEIITTGENYGYTF
>.|.|TRBV7-6|TRBJ2-5
TGTGCCAGCAGCTTAGGGGGATTGGAGACCCAGTACTTC
CASSLGGLETQYF
>.|.|TRBV7-9|TRBJ2-2
TGTGCCAGCAGCATAACAGGTCCAAACACCGGGGAGCTGTTTTTT
CASSITGPNTGELFF
>.|.|TRBV7-2|TRBJ1-5
TGTGCCAGCAGGGGGGAAGACAGCGACGAAAGACAGCCCCAGCATTTT
CASRGEDSDERQPQHF
>.|.|TRBV6-6|TRBJ1-4
TGTGCCAGCAGTTACTCTCGGGCAGGCCGGTATGAAAAACTGTTTTTT
CASSYSRAGRYEKLFF
>.|TRBD1|TRBV6-5|TRBJ2-7
TGTGCCAGCAGTTGGGGACAGGGGATCGACGAGCAGTACTTC
CASSWGQGIDEQYF
>.|.|TRBV30|TRBJ1-1
TGTGCCTCCGGGCCCTTGGAAGCTTTCTTT
CASGPLEAFF
>.|.|TRBV4-1|TRBJ2-7
TGCGCCAGCAGCCAAGATCTGACAGCCTCGGGCTCCTACGAGCAGTACTTC
CASSQDLTASGSYEQYF
>.|TRBD1|TRBV27|TRBJ1-2
TGTGCCAGCAGCCTTCTGACAGGGAACTATGGCTACACCTTC
CASSLLTGNYGYTF
>.|TRBD1|TRBV14|TRBJ2-3
TGTGCCAGCAGCCCGACAGGGGTCTTCACAGATACGCAGTATTTT
CASSPTGVFTDTQYF
>.|TRBD1|TRBV5-6|TRBJ1-6
TGTGCCAGCAGGACCTTGACAGGGGCGGGATCACCCCTCCACTTT
CASRTLTGAGSPLHF
>.|TRBD2|TRBV5-1|TRBJ2-5
TGCGCCAGCAGCGGCGGGAGGGCCTTAGAGACCCAGTACTTC
CASSGGRALETQYF
>.|TRBD2|TRBV10-1|TRBJ2-7
TGCGCCAGCAGTGAGTCGGAGGGTAGCGGGGGGTACGAGCAGTACTTC
CASSESEGSGGYEQYF
>.|.|TRBV6-5|TRBJ2-1
TGTGCCAGCAGTACAGGGATGGGAAATGAGCAGTTCTTC
CASSTGMGNEQFF
>.|.|TRBV5-6|TRBJ2-1
TGTGCCAGCAGCTTTGGCCAGCCAGGCCCCGAGCAGTTCTTC
CASSFGQPGPEQFF
>.|TRBD1|TRBV28|TRBJ1-3
TGTGCCAGCAGACCTCGGACAGGGTGGGTTGGAAACACCATATATTTT
CASRPRTGWVGNTIYF
>.|.|TRBV28|TRBJ2-1
TGTGCCAGCAGTTTATATTCCGGCAGAACCAATGAGCAGTTCTTC
CASSLYSGRTNEQFF
>.|.|TRBV21-1|TRBJ2-7
TGTGCCAGCAGCAAAGCCCCGGGTATTAGGGGGGACTCCTACGAGCAGTACTTC
CASSKAPGIRGDSYEQYF
>.|TRBD2|TRBV9|TRBJ2-2
TGTGCCAGCAGCCTAACTAGCGGGCCGAACACCGGGGAGCTGTTTTTT
CASSLTSGPNTGELFF
>.|.|TRBV9|TRBJ2-7
TGTGCCAGCAGCGTAGGTCAGTCCTCCTACGAGCAGTACTTC
CASSVGQSSYEQYF
>.|.|TRBV10-3|TRBJ1-1
TGTGCCACCACTACTCCCCAGGGGAACACTGAAGCTTTCTTT
CATTTPQGNTEAFF
>.|.|TRBV6-5|TRBJ2-2
TGTGCCAGCAGTTACTCTTTGCAAACCGGGGAGCTGTTTTTT
CASSYSLQTGELFF
>.|.|TRBV10-3|TRBJ2-6
TGTGCCATCAGTGAATATTCCCGGGCCGACGTCCTGACTTTC
CAISEYSRADVLTF
>.|.|TRBV11-2|TRBJ2-7
TGTGCCAGCAGCTTAGTCGGATGGGATGGCGAGCAGTACTTC
CASSLVGWDGEQYF
>.|.|TRBV28|TRBJ2-7
TGTGCCAGCAGTTTTTTTCAAGGGATGGGGGCTCTTCCCTACGAGCAGTACTTC
CASSFFQGMGALPYEQYF
>.|.|TRBV6-5|TRBJ2-7
TGTGCCAGCAGAACGGACCCGGGTCAGGAGCAGTACTTC
CASRTDPGQEQYF
>.|.|TRBV10-2|TRBJ2-5
TGCGCCAGCAGTGAGGTGTCTAGCTGGGAGACCCAGTACTTC
CASSEVSSWETQYF
>few|.|TRBV27|TRBJ1-2
TGTGCCAGCACCCCTTCCCAGGGTGGAGGGTATGGCTACACCTTC
CASTPSQGGGYGYTF
>.|.|TRBV29-1|TRBJ2-1
TGCAGCGTAACCATCGACAATGAGCAGTTCTTC
CSVTIDNEQFF
>.|.|TRBV5-6|TRBJ1-2
TGTGCCAGCAGCGAGACTGGCTCCTATGGCTACACCTTC
CASSETGSYGYTF
>once|TRBD2|TRBV7-9|TRBJ2-7
TGTGCCAGCAGCTTAATAGGGACTAGTCCATCCTACGAGCAGTACTTC
CASSLIGTSPSYEQYF
>.|.|TRBV10-1|TRBJ1-2
TGCGCCAGCAGTGCACTGAAAGGACAGTATCTGACCTTC
CASSALKGQYLTF
>.|.|TRBV19|TRBJ2-1
TGTGCCAGTAGTATGGGACTGTACAATGAGCAGTTCTTC
CASSMGLYNEQFF
>.|.|TRBV5-6|TRBJ2-5
TGTGCCAGCGGTCAGTGGGGGGCCGGAGAGACCCAGTACTTC
CASGQWGAGETQYF
>.|TRBD2|TRBV4-1|TRBJ2-5
TGCGCCAGCAGCCACCGACTAGCGGAGCCGCCAGAGACCCAGTACTTC
CASSHRLAEPPETQYF
>.|.|TRBV5-7|TRBJ1-1
TGTGCCAGCTCCAACGGGGGGAACACTGAAGCTTTCTTT
CASSNGGNTEAFF
>.|.|TRBV9|TRBJ1-3
TGTGCCAGCAGCCCGGGTGGAGGAGCTGGAAACACCATATATTTT
CASSPGGGAGNTIYF
>.|.|TRBV5-6|TRBJ2-3
TGTGCCAGCAGCTTGGCCCGGGTAGATACGCAGTATTTT
CASSLARVDTQYF